Below, one T cell receptor beta chain is given with its context. Its cognate antigen is unknown. TCRdb's table, derived via immunoSEQ multiplex PCR, lists solely in-frame clones and lacks some. The sample has some 150,000 clones, about 93% seen once; the top ten hold 9.1%. The CDR3 consists of 13 residues. Trimming took 4 bases from V and 7 from J, leaving 11 bases between them. Germline CDR1 and CDR2: SNHLY and FYNNEI. These data are taken from a study of T cell responses to AZD1222 COVID-19 vaccine. Turning to the study itself: Doses given second, at about 4 or about 12 weeks, were pooled.

Study results and limitations: Donors were mostly white British, more females; clonal diversity possibly underestimated. Reports say nearly half of spike-specific TCRs go after unmutated variant regions.

This specimen consisted of peripheral blood, obtained on day 0 of AZD1222 vaccination. V gene TRBV2 combines with J gene TRBJ2-1; maybe TRBD2 (5 bases). This receptor was taken from an adult in good health. The CDR3 nucleotides read TGTGCCAGCAGTGGGAATAGACTAAATGAGCAGTTCTTC. This sequence encodes CASSGNRLNEQFF.